This T cell receptor beta chain was captured in a study of blood T cell repertoires in COVID-19. Study context: Collection of acute and convalescent COVID-19 samples took place in the United States, Italy and Spain. Sources were T cells, B-cell-depleted T cells, or PBMCs; the material itself was cDNA or gDNA.

Original methodology: Reference gene primer amplification gave estimated nucleated cell counts. Libraries were prepared by immunoSEQ multiplex PCR; TCRdb keeps only in-frame clonotypes and omits some of them. V and J calls and clone size are those listed in that table; D and trimming were worked out from the DNA. The sample has approximately 150,000 clones; around 88% are singletons. This clone was seen a handful of times. Germline V lookup: CDR1 SEHNR, CDR2 FQNEAQ (reference sequence). This CDR3 comprises 15 residues. V lost 2 bases and J lost 3; bases outside the gene matches: 2. Sequencing used peripheral blood. The receptor's source is a human donor in a cohort sampled during active COVID-19. The V call is TRBV7-9, the J call TRBJ2-2; 8 bases line up with TRBD1. CDR3: CASSLPDRDTGELFF. CDR3 DNA: TGTGCCAGCAGCTTACCGGACAGGGACACCGGGGAGCTGTTTTTT.